Below are 14 T cell receptor beta chains sequenced from a single sample in a study of blood T cell repertoires in COVID-19. Clones were sequenced by immunoSEQ multiplex PCR, and TCRdb holds only the in-frame ones, with some missing. The sample contains about 53,000 clones, 70% to 85% of which appear only once. Sequencing was carried out using peripheral blood. The source is a human donor in a cohort sampled during active COVID-19.

V usage is TRBV28 and J usage is TRBJ2-7, with a tentative D call TRBD1 (6 bases). CDR1 is MDHEN, CDR2 SYDVKM, per germline. The CDR3 is made up of 14 amino acids. V was clipped by 3 bases and J by 4 bases, with 13 bases between them. The CDR3 DNA is TGTGCCAGCAGTTTTCAGTACAGGGCGTACGAGCAGTACTTC. This codes for CASSFQYRAYEQYF.

V usage is TRBV5-1 and J usage is TRBJ1-1; TRBD1 matches 8 bases. The CDR3 loop spans 12 amino acids. J gave up 5 bases and V 9 bases, and 6 bases lay outside the gene matches. Per germline, CDR1 SGHRS and CDR2 YFSETQ. CDR3 DNA sequence: TGCGCCACCCGCGACAGGGGAACTGAAGCTTTCTTT. It translates to CATRDRGTEAFF. Drawing the rest from reference TRBV5-1 and TRBJ1-1, the complete variable domain is KAGVTQTPRYLIKTRGQQVTLSCSPISGHRSVSWYQQTPGQGLQFLFEYFSETQRNKGNFPGRFSGRQFSNSRSEMNVSTLELGDSALYLCATRDRGTEAFFGQGTRLTVV.

The V call is TRBV19, the J call TRBJ2-6, with D possibly TRBD2 on 5 matching bases. The CDR3 extends over 15 amino acids. The ends were cut back, 2 bases at V and 2 bases at J, with 7 bases in the middle. The germline CDR1 and CDR2 sequences are LNHDA and SQIVND (reference sequence). The CDR3 loop is CASSIPGTGANVLTF. The CDR3 region has the DNA TGTGCCAGTAGTATACCGGGGACTGGGGCCAACGTCCTGACTTTC.

The chain combines TRBV7-9 with TRBJ2-1; 10 nucleotides align to TRBD2. Germline V gene lookup returns CDR1 SEHNR and CDR2 FQNEAQ (reference sequence). The V segment lost 5 bases and the J segment 4 bases; nucleotides outside the gene matches: 5. This CDR3 has 15 residues. CDR3 bases: TGTGCCAGCAGCGAAAGCGGGAGGGGATACAATGAGCAGTTCTTC. Its translation is CASSESGRGYNEQFF. The complete variable domain, with remaining parts taken from reference TRBV7-9 and TRBJ2-1, reads DTGVSQNPRHKITKRGQNVTFRCDPISEHNRLYWYRQTLGQGPEFLTYFQNEAQLEKSRLLSDRFSAERPKGSFSTLEIQRTEQGDSAMYLCASSESGRGYNEQFFGPGTRLTVL.

This chain links TRBV6-2 or TRBV6-3 with TRBJ2-2; D is unclear. The CDR3 has 15 amino acids. Germline CDR1 reads MNHEY; CDR2 reads SVGEGT. V was clipped by 4 bases and J by 3 bases, with 12 bases between them. The DNA of the CDR3 is TGTGCCAGCAGTTCGGGTCCCGGTTACACCGGGGAGCTGTTTTTT. It is translated as CASSSGPGYTGELFF.

The chain uses TRBV6-2 or TRBV6-3 and TRBJ1-1; 7 bases align to TRBD1. V was pared by 2 bases and J by 1 base, with 4 bases of the junction left unmatched. The germline CDR1 and CDR2 sequences are MNHEY and SVGEGT. The CDR3 spans 15 residues. CDR3 protein: CASSYNQGGNTEAFF. CDR3 DNA: TGTGCCAGCAGTTACAACCAGGGGGGGAACACTGAAGCTTTCTTT.

This clone is a singleton in its sample. The chain is built from TRBV25-1 and TRBJ1-2, with D perhaps matching TRBD1 (5 bases). Germline V gene data show CDR1 as MGHDK and CDR2 as SYGVNS. The CDR3 loop spans 14 amino acids. V was cut by 3 bases and J by 5 bases, with 13 bases left in between. The CDR3 bases are TGTGCCAGCAGTGACCTCACCACAGGTTATGGCTACACCTTC. Protein sequence: CASSDLTTGYGYTF.

This clone appeared a few times. This sequence joins TRBV19 and TRBJ2-6; 10 nucleotides line up with TRBD1. The CDR3 sequence is 17 residues long. V gave up 5 bases and J gave up 0 bases; unmatched junction bases: 4. Germline CDR1 LNHDA, CDR2 SQIVND (reference sequence). In DNA form, the CDR3 reads TGTGCCAGTAGTGTGACAGGGGGCCACTCTGGGGCCAACGTCCTGACTTTC. Translating gives CASSVTGGHSGANVLTF.

The chain uses TRBV7-9 and TRBJ2-7; TRBD2 matches at 7 bases. The ends lost 2 bases at V and 0 bases at J; junction bases unmatched: 4. This CDR3 has 15 amino acids. Germline V gene lookup returns CDR1 SEHNR and CDR2 FQNEAQ (reference sequence). CDR3 DNA sequence: TGTGCCAGCAGCTTATGGGGAGGGAGCTCCTACGAGCAGTACTTC. This codes for CASSLWGGSSYEQYF.

The chain recombines TRBV21-1 with TRBJ2-6; TRBD1 is taken as the D call from the table, unchecked against the DNA. TRBV21-1 is described as a pseudogene. The CDR3 totals 17 residues. CDR3 in DNA: TGTGCCAGCAGCAAGCCAGGAATATTCTCTGGGGCCAACGTCCTGACTTTC. This translates into CASSKPGIFSGANVLTF.

The chain employs TRBV11-1 and TRBJ2-6; the D is unclear. The ends were cut back, 2 bases at V and 0 bases at J, with 5 bases in the middle. CDR3 size: 15 residues. From germline, CDR1 is SGHAT and CDR2 FQDESV (reference sequence). CDR3 amino acids: CASSLWLSGANVLTF. DNA for the CDR3: TGTGCCAGCAGCTTATGGCTCTCTGGGGCCAACGTCCTGACTTTC.

This chain connects TRBV15 to TRBJ2-3, with D perhaps TRBD1 (6 bases). V was pared by 1 base and J by 3 bases, with 11 bases between. The CDR3 has 15 amino acids. Germline loops: CDR1 LNHNV, CDR2 YYDKDF (reference sequence). CDR3 sequence (DNA): TGTGCCACCAGCAGAGTGGGACAAATTACAGATACGCAGTATTTT. Translating gives CATSRVGQITDTQYF.

The chain carries TRBV19 and TRBJ2-3; D call uncertain. The CDR3 extends over 16 amino acids. Trimming stripped 3 bases from V and 0 bases from J, with 13 bases between. From germline, CDR1 is LNHDA and CDR2 SQIVND (reference sequence). The CDR3 bases are TGTGCCAGTAGTATTACGCCTAGAAGTAGCACAGATACGCAGTATTTT. Translation: CASSITPRSSTDTQYF.

The chain joins TRBV6-1 to TRBJ2-1; no firm D call. Trimming took 4 bases from V and 2 from J, leaving 18 bases between them. CDR3 length: 17 residues. The germline V gene has CDR1 MNHNS and CDR2 SASEGT. The CDR3 spells CASSATQVSRAYNEQFF. In DNA form, the CDR3 reads TGTGCCAGCAGTGCAACCCAGGTTAGTCGAGCCTACAATGAGCAGTTCTTC.